The T cell receptor (beta chain) under discussion was sequenced for a study of T cell responses to AZD1222 COVID-19 vaccine. Comment on this clone: Antigen specificity is unknown.

Looked up from germline, CDR1 is SNHLY and CDR2 is FYNNEI. The V gene lost 6 bases and the J gene lost 11 bases, with 19 bases spanning the gap. This CDR3 region has 13 residues. Repertoires were generated with immunoSEQ multiplex PCR, while TCRdb's copy carries only in-frame clones and drops some. Of tens of thousands of clones in the sample, approximately 83% were seen once. Points from the study as a whole: Nearly half of unique spike-specific TCRs reportedly avoided B.1.351 and B.1.1.7 mutated regions. Of the AZD1222 recipients, only 5 or 6 were seropositive at baseline. Donors in the cohort were predominantly white British and more often female, and clonal diversity was possibly underestimated.

The rearrangement uses TRBV2 and TRBJ1-1, with TRBD1 as a possible D gene (5 bases). This TCR came from an adult in good health. Source: peripheral blood, taken on day 0 of AZD1222 vaccination. Here the CDR3 reads CASSGGRGAFAFF. The CDR3, as DNA: TGTGCCAGCAGCGGGGGACGGGGTGCGTTTGCTTTCTTT.